The present T cell receptor (beta chain) was sequenced within a study of response to subunit inactivated influenza vaccine. TCRdb re-called the RT-PCR reads with MiXCR, one entry per CDR3 protein. The sample shows roughly 500,000 distinct CDR3 sequences, 20% to 25% of them seen only once. This clonotype occurred a few times. Germline V gene data show CDR1 as SGHRS and CDR2 as YFSETQ. Trimming shortened V by 0 bases and J by 4 bases, and 13 bases separated the two germline ends. The CDR3 is made up of 15 amino acids. A further study also used this sample, focusing on T cells expressing NK-cell markers. From that report: 5'RACE template switching with UMIs generated TCR beta cDNA. Sorted CD3+CD56-NKG2C+, CD3+CD56+NKG2C- and CD3+CD56+NKG2C+ T cells were the source of the TCR beta repertoires.

The sample in question was CD4+ T cells sorted from PBMCs, obtained 12 days after vaccination. The chain joins TRBV5-1 to TRBJ2-5, with D possibly being TRBD1 (5 bases). This receptor was obtained from a man aged 50-59 years who received an inactivated influenza vaccine. CDR3 amino acids: CASSLDRLARETQYF. DNA of the CDR3: TGCGCCAGCAGCTTGGACAGGCTCGCACGAGAGACCCAGTACTTC.